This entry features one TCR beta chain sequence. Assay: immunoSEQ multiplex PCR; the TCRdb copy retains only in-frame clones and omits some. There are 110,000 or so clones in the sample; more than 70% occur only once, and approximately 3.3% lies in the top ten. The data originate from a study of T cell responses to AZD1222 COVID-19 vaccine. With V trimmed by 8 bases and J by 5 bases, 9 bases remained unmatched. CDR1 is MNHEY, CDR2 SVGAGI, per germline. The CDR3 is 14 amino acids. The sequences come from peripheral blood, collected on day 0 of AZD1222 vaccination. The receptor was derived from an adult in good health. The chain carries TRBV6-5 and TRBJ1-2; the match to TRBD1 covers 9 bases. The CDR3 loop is CASCPGTGRYGYTF. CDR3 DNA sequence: TGTGCCAGCTGTCCCGGGACAGGGAGGTATGGCTACACCTTC.